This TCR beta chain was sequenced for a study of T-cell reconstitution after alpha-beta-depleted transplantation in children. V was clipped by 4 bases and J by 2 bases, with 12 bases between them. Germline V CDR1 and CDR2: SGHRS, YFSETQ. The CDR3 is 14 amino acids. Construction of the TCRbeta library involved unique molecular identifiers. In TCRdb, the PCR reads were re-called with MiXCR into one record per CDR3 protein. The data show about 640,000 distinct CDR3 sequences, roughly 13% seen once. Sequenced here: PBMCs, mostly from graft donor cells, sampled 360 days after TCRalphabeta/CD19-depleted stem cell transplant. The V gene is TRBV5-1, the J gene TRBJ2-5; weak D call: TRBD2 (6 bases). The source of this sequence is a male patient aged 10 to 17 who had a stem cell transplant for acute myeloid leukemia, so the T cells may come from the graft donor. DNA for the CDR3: TGCGCCAGCAGCATATCCGGGACTCAAGAGACCCAGTACTTC. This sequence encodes CASSISGTQETQYF.